Listed below are T cell receptor beta chains from one sample, sequenced in a study of cytomegalovirus exposure and HLA in healthy donors. The method was immunoSEQ multiplex PCR; TCRdb's version includes in-frame clones alone and lacks a portion of them. The repertoire includes 90,000 to 120,000 clones, around 69% of them detected once, and less than 2.5% sits in the top ten. Sample: PBMCs. The source of these receptors is a man younger than 30 in good health and CMV-seronegative. Each CDR3 is given with its conserved first and last residue. D genes are given only for firm matches. Clone size, where shown, is once, few, many, or a class for clones that have expanded.

TRBJ2-7	TRBV27	TRBD1	NA	TGTGCCAGCAGTTTCCGGACAGGGGCTTCCTACGAGCAGTACTTC	CASSFRTGASYEQYF
TRBJ1-1	TRBV18	NA	NA	TGTGCCAGCTCACCACCGAGCCCGTACACTGAAGCTTTCTTT	CASSPPSPYTEAFF
TRBJ1-2	TRBV28	TRBD1	NA	TGTGCCGGAGGGGGGACAGGGTATGGCTACACCTTC	CAGGGTGYGYTF
TRBJ1-2	TRBV29-1	NA	NA	TGCAGCGTTGACGGGGAGACTAACTATGGCTACACCTTC	CSVDGETNYGYTF
TRBJ2-7	TRBV4-2	NA	NA	TGTGCCAGCAGCCAAGATCCCGGGTCCTACGAGCAGTACTTC	CASSQDPGSYEQYF
TRBJ2-7	TRBV27	NA	NA	TGTGCCAGCAGTTTACGTCGGGTAAGCTCCTACGAGCAGTACTTC	CASSLRRVSSYEQYF
TRBJ2-5	TRBV6-4	TRBD2	NA	TGTGCCAGCAGTGACTCCGCTAGCGGGGGGCCCGAGACCCAGTACTTC	CASSDSASGGPETQYF
TRBJ1-6	TRBV15	TRBD1	NA	TGTGCCACCAGCGACAAAACCAGGGGGTATAATTCACCCCTCCACTTT	CATSDKTRGYNSPLHF
TRBJ1-4	TRBV7-2	TRBD1	once	TGTGCCAGCAGCCCACAGACAGGGATTAATGAAAAACTGTTTTTT	CASSPQTGINEKLFF
TRBJ1-2	TRBV19	NA	once	TGTGCCAGTACAGGGCCAACACCGCACTATGGCTACACCTTC	CASTGPTPHYGYTF
TRBJ1-2	TRBV6-5	TRBD1	NA	TGTGCCAGCAGAGAGGGACAGATTTATGGCTACACCTTC	CASREGQIYGYTF
TRBJ1-5	TRBV5-6	NA	NA	TGTGCCAGCAGCTTGGAACCAGGGGAGCCCCAGCATTTT	CASSLEPGEPQHF
TRBJ1-2	TRBV29-1	NA	few	TGCAGCGTTTCAGAAAACTATGGCTACACCTTC	CSVSENYGYTF
TRBJ2-7	TRBV18	TRBD1	NA	TGTGCCAGCTCACCCACTCCGGGACAGGTGCCATCAAACGAGCAGTACTTC	CASSPTPGQVPSNEQYF
TRBJ2-5	TRBV28	NA	NA	TGTGCCAGCAGTACAACACAAGAGACCCAGTACTTC	CASSTTQETQYF
TRBJ2-5	TRBV2	NA	NA	TGTGCCAGCAGTGAAGCCCGCTACGAGACCCAGTACTTC	CASSEARYETQYF
TRBJ2-7	TRBV7-2	TRBD1	NA	TGTGCCAGCAGCTTAGGGGACAGAGTTTTCTACGAGCAGTACTTC	CASSLGDRVFYEQYF
TRBJ2-7	TRBV15	NA	once	TGTGCCACCAGCAAGGTCCCTTTGCTAGGATCGGTCGAGCAGTACTTC	CATSKVPLLGSVEQYF
TRBJ2-5	TRBV5-1	NA	NA	TGCGCCAGCAGCTTGAAGGGATCGGGGGAGACCCAGTACTTC	CASSLKGSGETQYF
TRBJ1-5	TRBV19	NA	once	TGTGCCAGTAGTATAATACAGGGCAGCAATCAGCCCCAGCATTTT	CASSIIQGSNQPQHF
TRBJ2-5	TRBV7-3	NA	NA	TGTGCCAGCAGCTTAACACGGTCACAAGAGACCCAGTACTTC	CASSLTRSQETQYF
TRBJ1-1	TRBV5-4	TRBD1	NA	TGTGCCAGCAGCTCCATCGGACAGGGGGCTGAAGCTTTCTTT	CASSSIGQGAEAFF
TRBJ2-1	TRBV7-9	NA	NA	TGTGCCAGCAGCTTAGGGGCTGGAAGCTCCTACAATGAGCAGTTCTTC	CASSLGAGSSYNEQFF
TRBJ2-7	TRBV7-9	NA	NA	TGTGCCAGCAGCTCCACGAGGGGGGGATCGAGGTACGAGCAGTACTTC	CASSSTRGGSRYEQYF
TRBJ2-3	TRBV5-6	NA	NA	TGTGCCAGCAGCTTGGCCGGCGGGCCGGGCAGTACGCAGTATTTT	CASSLAGGPGSTQYF
TRBJ1-5	TRBV10-2	NA	NA	TGCGCCAGCAGTGAGTCGATGCCTAGCCATCAGCATTTT	CASSESMPSHQHF
TRBJ2-5	TRBV29-1	NA	NA	TGCAGCGGCAGGGCGGGATCAGAGACCCAGTACTTC	CSGRAGSETQYF
TRBJ1-1	TRBV19	TRBD1	NA	TGTGCCAGTAGGAAGGGGGCGATGAACACTGAAGCTTTCTTT	CASRKGAMNTEAFF
TRBJ2-3	TRBV2	NA	NA	TGTGCCAGCGCTTCGGGGGGCCATGTGGCAGATACGCAGTATTTT	CASASGGHVADTQYF
TRBJ1-5	TRBV6-6	NA	NA	TGTGCCAGCAGTTACCAGGACATGGCTGGTCAGCCCCAGCATTTT	CASSYQDMAGQPQHF
TRBJ1-2	TRBV7-3	TRBD1	NA	TGTGCCAGCAGCCCCAACCCGACAGGGGCAGGGAACTATGGCTACCCCTTC	CASSPNPTGAGNYGYPF
TRBJ1-2	TRBV2	NA	NA	TGTGCCAGCAGTGAAAGTTACTACGGCTACACCTTC	CASSESYYGYTF
TRBJ2-3	TRBV4-2	TRBD2	NA	TGTGCCAGCAGCCAATACGGGGGAGCGGGGGGGCCGGATACGCAGTATTTT	CASSQYGGAGGPDTQYF
TRBJ2-6	TRBV6-4	NA	few	TGTGCCAGCAGTGGAGGAACGAGCTCTGGGGCCAACGTCCTGACTTTC	CASSGGTSSGANVLTF
TRBJ2-1	TRBV6-5	NA	few	TGTGCCAGCAGCCGACCTGGGCGTAACGAGCAGTTCTTC	CASSRPGRNEQFF
TRBJ1-1	TRBV5-1	TRBD1	NA	TGCGCCAGCAGCGTTGGGGACAGAAACACTGAAGCTTTCTTT	CASSVGDRNTEAFF
TRBJ2-5	TRBV6-6	TRBD2	NA	TGTGCCAGCAGTTACTCGGCGGGGGGGCCGGAGACCCAGTACTTC	CASSYSAGGPETQYF
TRBJ1-2	TRBV10-3	NA	NA	TGTGCCATCAGTGAGAGCCCCCCGGGCTATGGCTACACCTTC	CAISESPPGYGYTF
TRBJ1-2	TRBV11-1	TRBD1	NA	TGTGCCAGCAGCCCCCCTGTAAGGGGGCAAGACGGCTACACCTTC	CASSPPVRGQDGYTF
TRBJ1-1	TRBV20-1	NA	NA	TGCAGTGCGTGGGACAATGAAGCTTTCTTT	CSAWDNEAFF
TRBJ2-3	TRBV5-6	TRBD2	NA	TGTGCCAGCAGCCCCCGGGTTGCGGGGGGGAGAGATACGCAGTATTTT	CASSPRVAGGRDTQYF
TRBJ2-1	TRBV4-2	TRBD1	NA	TGTGCCAGCAGCCCCCGAGGACAGGTGAGCCCCTACAATGAGCAGTTCTTC	CASSPRGQVSPYNEQFF
TRBJ1-1	TRBV28	TRBD1	NA	TGTGCCAGCAGCGGGACAGCGTACACTGAAGCTTTCTTT	CASSGTAYTEAFF
TRBJ2-1	TRBV4-3	NA	NA	TGCGCCAGCAGCCAAGATAGCAGCTACAATGAGCAGTTCTTC	CASSQDSSYNEQFF
TRBJ1-1	TRBV5-1	TRBD1	NA	TGCGCCAGCAGCTGGACAGGGGGGAACACTGAAGCTTTCTTT	CASSWTGGNTEAFF
TRBJ2-3	TRBV11-2	NA	NA	TGTGCCAGCAGCTTGGGCCTCCGAGCTTCAGATACGCAGTATTTT	CASSLGLRASDTQYF
TRBJ2-7	TRBV19	TRBD1	NA	TGTGCCAGTAGTTCTCGGACAGGCTCTGCCTACGAGCAGTACTTC	CASSSRTGSAYEQYF
TRBJ2-5	TRBV5-1	NA	NA	TGCGCCAGCAGCTTGGGAGGAGGGACGACCCCAGAGACCCAGTACTTC	CASSLGGGTTPETQYF
TRBJ2-5	TRBV11-2	NA	few	TGTGCCAGCAGCTTAGATTACGGGGGAAAAGAGACCCAGTACTTC	CASSLDYGGKETQYF
TRBJ2-1	TRBV5-4	TRBD1	NA	TGTGCCAGCAGCGTGACAGGGGTTGGTGAGCAGTTCTTC	CASSVTGVGEQFF
TRBJ2-7	TRBV7-6	TRBD1	NA	TGTGCCAGCAGCGCCGGACAGGGGTTGGGCGAGCAGTACTTC	CASSAGQGLGEQYF
TRBJ2-7	TRBV5-6	TRBD2	NA	TGTGCCAGCAGCCCGAGCGGGGCCTCCACCTACGAGCAGTACTTC	CASSPSGASTYEQYF
TRBJ2-1	TRBV12-5	TRBD1	NA	TGTGCTAGTGGTTTGGTACAAAAAGGGGTCGGGACAGGGAACTACAATGAGCAGTTCTTC	CASGLVQKGVGTGNYNEQFF
TRBJ2-1	TRBV4-2	NA	once	TGTGCCAGCAGCCAAGAAGCGAGCTACAATGAGCAGTTCTTC	CASSQEASYNEQFF
TRBJ2-5	TRBV20-1	NA	NA	TGCAGTGTGAGGACGGGGGAGACCCAGTACTTC	CSVRTGETQYF